The entry below gives a single TCR beta chain sequence along with its context. Its cognate antigen has yet to be identified. Nothing much larger sits one base from this clone, and base qualities are not available. The record originates from a study of blood T cell repertoires in COVID-19 (dated by TCRdb to the early 2020s). Background for the entire study: The collaborator samples originated in the United States, Italy and Spain and spanned the acute and convalescent phases of COVID-19. The prospective study material was composed of cDNA or gDNA derived from T cells, B-cell-depleted T cells, or PBMCs. Deeply sampled blood TCRbeta repertoires from subjects exposed to, actively infected with, or recovered from COVID-19 were included in the dataset. The repertoires were released in a freely available public database meant as a resource for research on the immune response to SARS-CoV-2. Samples came from the ongoing ImmuneRACE study (first 160 participants) plus 1,254 subjects from 6 global collaborators. Sample metadata almost always included a de-identified subject ID, COVID-19 status, age in years and sex. Where available, HLA class I and class II types were taken from metadata supplied by the sample provider and were not determined by assay-based typing. Here is what the overall study found, with its caveats: The amount of clinical and demographic metadata varied by source and participant and was provided uncurated.

The immunoSEQ Assay, a bias-controlled multiplex PCR, was used to amplify TCRbeta CDR3 regions from genomic DNA. As for how the authors treated the data: Within the assay, amplification of reference gene primers was used to estimate how many nucleated cells each sample contained. Sequence reads were collapsed and filtered to measure the absolute abundance of every unique TCRbeta CDR3 rearrangement. For each sample, productive Simpson clonality was calculated as the square root of Simpson's diversity index across productive rearrangements. TCRdb retrieved this table from immuneACCESS and kept in-frame rearrangements only. Not all clones are present; in checked studies, unresolved V genes account for under half, and no reason is known for the remainder. V and J calls and clone size are as listed in that table; D and trimming were resolved from the DNA. This sample holds 110,000 to 150,000 clones; 80% to 90% were observed only once. About 1.7% of the sample goes to the ten largest clones.

The germline V and J ends show losses of 2 bases and 3 bases respectively, and no gene match explains 12 bases of the junction. According to the germline V gene, CDR1 reads MRHNA and CDR2 reads SNTAGT. The CDR3 has 17 amino acids, counting the end cysteine and phenylalanine. Just the 51-base CDR3 DNA is kept, in frame starting at base 1. Collaborating institutions collected whole blood in K2EDTA tubes following their own protocols. Collaborator samples were shipped for TCRbeta analysis as frozen whole blood, isolated PBMCs, or DNA extracted from either sample type. The sample was peripheral blood. Recombination linked TRBV6-4 to TRBJ1-2; a stretch of 7 junction bases matches TRBD1. This sequence was found in a woman aged 45 to 65 with acute or convalescent COVID-19. The DNA sequence is as follows: TGTGCCAGCAGTGACGACAGGGAATCTTTCGGGGACTATGGCTACACCTTC. The translation is CASSDDRESFGDYGYTF.